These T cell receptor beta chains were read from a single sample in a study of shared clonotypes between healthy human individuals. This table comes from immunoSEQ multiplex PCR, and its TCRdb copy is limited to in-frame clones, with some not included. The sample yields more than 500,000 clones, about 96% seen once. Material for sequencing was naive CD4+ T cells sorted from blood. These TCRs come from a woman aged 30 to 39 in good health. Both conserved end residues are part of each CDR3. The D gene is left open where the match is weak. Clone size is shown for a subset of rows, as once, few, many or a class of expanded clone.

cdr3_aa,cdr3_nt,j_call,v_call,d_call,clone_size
CSVLLTSGYYNEQFF,TGCAGCGTTCTTCTGACTAGCGGATACTACAATGAGCAGTTCTTC,TRBJ2-1,TRBV29-1,TRBD2,-
CASSSDSGSSHEQYF,TGTGCCAGCAGCTCGGACTCCGGATCAAGCCACGAGCAGTACTTC,TRBJ2-7,TRBV11-2,-,-
CASRTGQLDQPQHF,TGTGCCAGTAGAACTGGACAGCTCGATCAGCCCCAGCATTTT,TRBJ1-5,TRBV19,-,-
CASSLLAELNTEAFF,TGCGCCAGCAGCTTGTTGGCCGAGCTGAACACTGAAGCTTTCTTT,TRBJ1-1,TRBV5-1,-,-
CASSSIIRRGVNTEAFF,TGTGCCAGCAGTTCAATAATACGGCGGGGAGTGAACACTGAAGCTTTCTTT,TRBJ1-1,TRBV27,-,-
CASSRGYGSETDTQYF,TGTGCCAGTAGTAGGGGGTACGGGAGTGAAACAGATACGCAGTATTTT,TRBJ2-3,TRBV19,-,-
CASSVTSELGEQFF,TGTGCCAGCAGCGTTACTAGCGAGCTGGGTGAGCAGTTCTTC,TRBJ2-1,TRBV9,TRBD2,-
CASSRGSIGYTF,TGTGCCAGCAGTCGGGGTAGCATCGGCTACACCTTC,TRBJ1-2,TRBV6-4,-,once
CASSFGTSGRVGGEQFF,TGTGCCAGCAGCTTTGGGACTAGCGGGAGAGTCGGCGGTGAGCAGTTCTTC,TRBJ2-1,TRBV7-3,TRBD2,-
CASSIPGQRAKNIQYF,TGTGCCAGTAGTATCCCCGGACAGCGAGCCAAAAACATTCAGTACTTC,TRBJ2-4,TRBV19,-,-
CASSERRILPTPDTQYF,TGTGCCAGCAGCGAAAGAAGGATCCTCCCGACCCCAGATACGCAGTATTTT,TRBJ2-3,TRBV11-1,-,-
CASSFGRIKGTGVEKLFF,TGTGCCAGCAGCTTCGGCCGGATTAAAGGGACAGGGGTTGAAAAACTGTTTTTT,TRBJ1-4,TRBV7-9,TRBD1,-
CASRPTGVPGELFF,TGTGCCAGCAGACCTACAGGGGTACCCGGGGAGCTGTTTTTT,TRBJ2-2,TRBV2,TRBD1,once
CASMSFPETGTGGYTF,TGTGCCAGCATGAGTTTCCCGGAGACAGGCACAGGTGGCTACACCTTC,TRBJ1-2,TRBV9,-,-
CASSDGGYEQYF,TGTGCCAGCAGTGACGGGGGTTACGAGCAGTACTTC,TRBJ2-7,TRBV2,-,few
CASTKGIGHEQFF,TGCGCCAGCACCAAAGGTATAGGACATGAGCAGTTCTTC,TRBJ2-1,TRBV5-1,-,-
CASSPTTAMNTEAFF,TGCGCCAGCAGCCCAACGACAGCTATGAACACTGAAGCTTTCTTT,TRBJ1-1,TRBV5-1,-,-
CASRGAVWSYNEQFF,TGTGCCAGCAGGGGAGCCGTGTGGTCCTACAATGAGCAGTTCTTC,TRBJ2-1,TRBV27,-,-
CASSQDSLADTEAFF,TGCGCCAGCAGCCAAGACTCCCTGGCCGACACTGAAGCTTTCTTT,TRBJ1-1,TRBV4-1,-,-
CASSPQEGPTGANVLTF,TGTGCCAGCTCACCACAAGAGGGACCGACTGGGGCCAACGTCCTGACTTTC,TRBJ2-6,TRBV18,-,-
CASRTYSQPQHF,TGTGCCAGCAGAACTTACAGTCAGCCCCAGCATTTT,TRBJ1-5,TRBV28,-,-
CASSAGTEAYNEQFF,TGTGCCAGCTCAGCCGGGACGGAGGCATACAATGAGCAGTTCTTC,TRBJ2-1,TRBV18,-,-
CASSFSYTDGYTF,TGTGCCAGCAGTTTCTCCTACACGGATGGCTACACCTTC,TRBJ1-2,TRBV28,-,-
CASSPWTRTAPREQYF,TGTGCCAGCTCACCTTGGACTAGAACTGCCCCCCGCGAGCAGTACTTC,TRBJ2-7,TRBV18,TRBD2,-